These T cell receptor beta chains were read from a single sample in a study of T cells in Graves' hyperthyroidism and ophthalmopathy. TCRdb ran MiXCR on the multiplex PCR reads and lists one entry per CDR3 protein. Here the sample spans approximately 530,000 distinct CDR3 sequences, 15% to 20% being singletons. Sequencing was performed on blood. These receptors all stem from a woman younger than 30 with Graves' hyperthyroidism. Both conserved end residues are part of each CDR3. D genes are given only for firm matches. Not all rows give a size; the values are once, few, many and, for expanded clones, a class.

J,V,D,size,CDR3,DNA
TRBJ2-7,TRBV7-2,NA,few,CASRVASSYEQYF,TGTGCCAGCAGAGTGGCCAGCTCCTACGAGCAGTACTTC
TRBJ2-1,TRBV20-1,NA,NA,CSARDPRGHSYNEQFF,TGCAGTGCTAGAGATCCCAGGGGACACTCCTACAATGAGCAGTTCTTC
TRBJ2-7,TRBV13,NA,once,CASSKKGGTYNEQYF,TGTGCCAGCAGCAAAAAGGGGGGGACCTACAATGAGCAGTACTTC
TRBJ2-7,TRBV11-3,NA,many,CASSLYLGGDSYEQYF,TGTGCCAGCAGCTTATACCTTGGGGGTGACTCCTACGAGCAGTACTTC
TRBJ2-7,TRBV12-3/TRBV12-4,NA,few,CASSPPGRRAYEQYF,TGTGCCAGCAGTCCCCCGGGACGGCGAGCCTACGAGCAGTACTTC
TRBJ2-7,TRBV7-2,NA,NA,CASSLRFSGIHEQYF,TGTGCCAGCAGCCTCCGATTTTCGGGTATCCACGAGCAGTACTTC
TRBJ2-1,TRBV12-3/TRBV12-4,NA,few,CASSFPRRMGVYNEQFF,TGTGCCAGCAGTTTCCCCCGCAGGATGGGGGTTTACAATGAGCAGTTCTTC
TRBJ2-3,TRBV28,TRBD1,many,CASSPGGEQDTQYF,TGTGCCAGCAGCCCAGGGGGCGAGCAAGATACGCAGTATTTT
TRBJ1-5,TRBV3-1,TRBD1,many,CASSPRGYSNQPQHF,TGTGCCAGCAGCCCCAGGGGGTATAGCAATCAGCCCCAGCATTTT
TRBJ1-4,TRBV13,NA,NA,CATRSAANEKLFF,TGTGCCACCCGCTCAGCAGCTAATGAAAAACTGTTTTTT
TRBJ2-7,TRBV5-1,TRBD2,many,CASSLGVLAGPSSYEQYF,TGCGCCAGCAGCTTGGGGGTACTAGCGGGGCCTAGCTCCTACGAGCAGTACTTC
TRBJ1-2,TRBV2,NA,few,CASTEGGGTVSYTF,TGTGCCAGCACCGAAGGAGGGGGTACTGTGAGCTACACCTTC
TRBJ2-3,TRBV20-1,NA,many,CSASGSADTQYF,TGCAGTGCTAGCGGCTCCGCAGATACGCAGTATTTT
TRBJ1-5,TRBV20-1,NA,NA,CSARAPGFTRQPQHF,TGCAGTGCTAGAGCCCCGGGGTTCACGCGACAGCCCCAGCATTTT
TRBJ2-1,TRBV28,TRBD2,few,CASSSSGGWYSNEQFF,TGTGCCAGCAGTTCTAGCGGGGGTTGGTATAGCAATGAGCAGTTCTTC
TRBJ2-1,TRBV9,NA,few,CASSVGHLLSSYNEQFF,TGTGCCAGCAGCGTAGGACATCTCCTGAGCTCCTACAATGAGCAGTTCTTC
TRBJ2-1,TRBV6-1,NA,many,CASRALGRQSKASSYNEQFF,TGTGCCAGCAGAGCGCTAGGCCGACAGTCCAAGGCTAGCTCCTACAATGAGCAGTTCTTC
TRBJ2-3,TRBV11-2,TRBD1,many,CASSWTGGFPTDTQYF,TGTGCCAGCAGCTGGACAGGGGGCTTCCCCACAGATACGCAGTATTTT
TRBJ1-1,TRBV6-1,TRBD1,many,CASRTGGRMGNTEAFF,TGTGCCAGCAGGACAGGGGGCCGGATGGGGAACACTGAAGCTTTCTTT
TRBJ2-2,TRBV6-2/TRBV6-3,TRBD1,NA,CASSPPGTGGTGELFF,TGTGCCAGCAGTCCCCCCGGGACAGGGGGCACCGGGGAGCTGTTTTTT
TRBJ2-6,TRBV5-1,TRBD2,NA,CASSLASGSSGANVLTF,TGCGCCAGCAGCTTGGCTAGCGGGAGTTCTGGGGCCAACGTCCTGACTTTC
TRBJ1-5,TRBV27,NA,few,CASSLSNPGWGNQPQHF,TGTGCCAGCAGTTTATCGAACCCAGGTTGGGGCAATCAGCCCCAGCATTTT
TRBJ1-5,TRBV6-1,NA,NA,CAGGRGRQPQHF,TGTGCAGGAGGGCGGGGGCGGCAGCCCCAGCATTTT
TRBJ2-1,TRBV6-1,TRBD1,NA,CASRDRNLDNEQFF,TGTGCCAGCAGGGACAGGAACCTCGACAATGAGCAGTTCTTC
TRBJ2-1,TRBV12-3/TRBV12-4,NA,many,CASSLALLYHNEQFF,TGTGCCAGCAGTTTAGCCCTCCTCTATCACAATGAGCAGTTCTTC
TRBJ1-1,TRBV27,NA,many,CASSLSQGSTEAFF,TGTGCCAGCAGTTTATCCCAGGGATCCACTGAAGCTTTCTTT
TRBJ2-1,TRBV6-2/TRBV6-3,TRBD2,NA,CASSYSRTSSYNEQFF,TGTGCCAGCAGTTACTCCCGGACTAGCTCCTACAATGAGCAGTTCTTC
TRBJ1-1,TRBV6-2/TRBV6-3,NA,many,CASSENREGNTEAFF,TGTGCCAGCAGTGAAAACAGGGAAGGGAACACTGAAGCTTTCTTT
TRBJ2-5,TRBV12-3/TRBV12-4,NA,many,CASSEPGTQETQYF,TGTGCCAGCAGTGAGCCCGGGACACAAGAGACCCAGTACTTC